The present TCR beta chain was sequenced within a study of OX40 agonist ivuxolimab in advanced cancers. Germline CDR1 SGHDT, CDR2 YYEEEE. The CDR3 length is 17 residues. V was clipped by 2 bases and J by 5 bases; unmatched bases: 10. The data were produced by immunoSEQ multiplex PCR, yet TCRdb's version contains in-frame clones alone and is incomplete. This sample has under 60,000 clones, with approximately 90% found just once. The rearrangement links TRBV5-6 to TRBJ2-2; 9 bases are shared with TRBD2. The specimen comprised CD4+ or CD8+ T cells sorted from blood, sampled in a trial of the OX40 agonist ivuxolimab. The sequence came from an adult with an advanced solid tumor such as melanoma, head and neck, liver or kidney cancer. The CDR3 region has the DNA TGTGCCAGCAGCTTCGGTGGTGATAGCGGGAGTACCGGGGAGCTGTTTTTT. As protein: CASSFGGDSGSTGELFF.